Following are 8 T cell receptor beta chains from one sample sequenced in a study of shared clonotypes between healthy human individuals. The repertoire was sequenced with immunoSEQ multiplex PCR; TCRdb's copy has only in-frame clones and lacks some. The data show roughly 400,000 clones, about 96% seen once. The specimen was memory CD8+ T cells sorted from blood. Indicated subset: CD45RO+ cells pooled with CCR7-negative TemRA cells. These receptors came from a man under 40 in good health.

The J gene is TRBJ1-4, the V gene TRBV15; possibly TRBD1 for D (5 bases). The CDR3 is made up of 17 amino acids. Germline CDR1 LNHNV, CDR2 YYDKDF (reference sequence). Trimming removed 5 bases at V and 7 bases at J, with 23 bases between. In DNA, the CDR3 is TGTGCCACCAGCCCCCGGCAATCGTCAGGGCTGGGTGAAAAACTGTTTTTT. Its protein is CATSPRQSSGLGEKLFF.

The chain employs TRBV4-1 and TRBJ1-5, with D possibly being TRBD1 (5 bases). The CDR3 is made up of 13 amino acids. Trimming shortened V by 4 bases and J by 4 bases, and 8 bases separated the two germline ends. Germline V gene data show CDR1 as MGHRA and CDR2 as YSYEKL. The CDR3 bases are TGCGCCAGCAGCCGGGGGACGAATCAGCCCCAGCATTTT. Amino acid sequence: CASSRGTNQPQHF.

The V and J genes are TRBV7-9 and TRBJ2-3, with D tentatively TRBD2 (6 bases). Trimming cost V 0 bases and J 6 bases, with 10 bases left between them. This CDR3 is 14 amino acids long. Looked up from germline, CDR1 is SEHNR and CDR2 is FQNEAQ (reference sequence). As DNA, the CDR3 is TGTGCCAGCAGCTTAGCGTATGGGAGGGATACGCAGTATTTT. Translating gives CASSLAYGRDTQYF.

This clone is a singleton in its sample. The rearrangement joins TRBV18 to TRBJ2-1; 9 bases are a match to TRBD2. Germline CDR1 reads KGHSH; CDR2 reads LQKENI. The J segment lost 5 bases and the V segment lost 6 bases, leaving 8 bases of the junction unmatched. The CDR3 length is 15 residues. CDR3 in amino acids: CASSPIAGAHNEQFF. The CDR3 nucleotides read TGTGCCAGCTCCCCAATAGCGGGAGCTCACAATGAGCAGTTCTTC.

This clone was seen a single time. The gene calls are TRBV10-2 and TRBJ2-7; perhaps TRBD1 as D (5 bases). The length of the CDR3 is 12 residues. CDR1 is WSHSY, CDR2 SAAADI, per germline. Between the trimmed V and J ends, which lost 6 bases and 2 bases, there was a span of 8 bases. CDR3 sequence (DNA): TGCGCCAGCAGGGACACGACCTACGAGCAGTACTTC. Amino acid sequence: CASRDTTYEQYF.

The chain is built from TRBV6-5 and TRBJ1-5, with no clear D. The V gene lost 3 bases and the J gene lost 6 bases, with 6 bases spanning the gap. This CDR3 is built from 12 residues. CDR1 and CDR2 from the germline V gene are MNHEY and SVGAGI. The CDR3 region is CASSYFGQPQHF. The CDR3 nucleotides are TGTGCCAGCAGTTATTTCGGTCAGCCCCAGCATTTT.

V and J are TRBV7-9 and TRBJ2-7; the D gene is possibly TRBD2 (7 bases). Germline CDR1 is SEHNR and CDR2 is FQNEAQ (reference sequence). V was shortened by 5 bases and J by 6 bases, with 14 bases between the two germline ends. The CDR3 covers 13 residues. The CDR3 region is CASSPKGGVEQYF. In DNA, the CDR3 is TGTGCCAGCAGCCCGAAGGGGGGGGTCGAGCAGTACTTC.

The chain has TRBV5-4 and TRBJ2-7, with TRBD2 identical over 10 bases. The trim removed 1 base at V and 3 bases at J, leaving 10 bases unmatched. Germline CDR1 reads SGHNT; CDR2 reads YYREEE (reference sequence). The CDR3 loop spans 17 amino acids. CDR3 nucleotides: TGTGCCAGCAGCTTGTGGGGGGGTAGCGGGAGGCGCTACGAGCAGTACTTC. Protein: CASSLWGGSGRRYEQYF.